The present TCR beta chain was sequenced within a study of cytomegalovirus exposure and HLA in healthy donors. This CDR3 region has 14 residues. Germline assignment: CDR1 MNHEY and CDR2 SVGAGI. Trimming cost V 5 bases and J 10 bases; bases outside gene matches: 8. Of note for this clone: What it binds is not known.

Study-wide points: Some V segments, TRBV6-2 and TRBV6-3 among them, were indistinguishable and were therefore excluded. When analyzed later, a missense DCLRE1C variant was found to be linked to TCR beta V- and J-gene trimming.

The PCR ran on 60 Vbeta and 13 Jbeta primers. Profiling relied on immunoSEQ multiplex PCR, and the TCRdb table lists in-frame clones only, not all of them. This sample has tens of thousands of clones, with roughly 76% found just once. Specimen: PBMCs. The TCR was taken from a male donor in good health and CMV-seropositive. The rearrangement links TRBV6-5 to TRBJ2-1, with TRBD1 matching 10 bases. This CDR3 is CASSLDRGLQEQFF. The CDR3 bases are TGTGCCAGCAGTCTGGACAGGGGGTTACAGGAGCAGTTCTTC.